One T cell receptor (beta chain) is described in this entry. The CDR3 length is 12 residues. Trimming left V 1 base short and J 7 bases short, with 8 bases between. Per the germline V gene, CDR1 is SGHVS and CDR2 is FNYEAQ. Autoimmune disease history or systemic immunosuppression was exclusionary. These data originate in a study of OX40 agonist ivuxolimab in advanced cancers. Background on the study: Three dose-escalation patients had partial responses: one with hepatocellular carcinoma and two with cutaneous melanoma.

TCRdb's copy holds only in-frame clones and misses some; the assay was immunoSEQ multiplex PCR. The data contain 25,000 to 35,000 clones, approximately 84% of them seen just once; the ten biggest clones take up approximately 26%. This sequence originates from an adult with an advanced solid tumor such as melanoma, head and neck, liver or kidney cancer. This chain joins TRBV7-6 and TRBJ2-7; D ambiguous. Sequenced here: CD4+ or CD8+ T cells sorted from blood, sampled in a trial of the OX40 agonist ivuxolimab. The DNA of the CDR3 is TGTGCCAGCAGCTTAGGCGTGCGGGAGCAGTACTTC. Translating it yields CASSLGVREQYF.